Following are 29 T cell receptor beta chains from one sample sequenced in a study of Graves' ophthalmopathy and Graves' hyperthyroidism. Transcripts of RNA were the source for amplifying TCR beta CDR3 regions. Scientists carried out first-round RT-PCR using HTBI primers and then a second-round multiplex PCR. A single record per CDR3 protein comes from TCRdb applying MiXCR to the multiplex PCR reads. The sample has hundreds of thousands of distinct CDR3 sequences, roughly 21% seen once. Sequencing was done on a sample of peripheral blood. The receptors shown here come from a woman under 30 with stable Graves' hyperthyroidism.

This clonotype was seen many times. The J gene is TRBJ2-7, the V gene TRBV2; no clear D gene. Germline-derived CDR1 and CDR2 are SNHLY and FYNNEI. The CDR3 covers 12 residues. V was shortened by 7 bases and J by 6 bases, with 13 bases between the two germline ends. The CDR3: CASKRDSGEQYF. CDR3 DNA sequence: TGTGCCAGCAAAAGGGATTCCGGCGAGCAGTACTTC.

This clonotype was observed many times. The chain carries TRBV30 and TRBJ1-1; D is unclear. This CDR3 is built from 12 residues. V shed 2 bases and J shed 1 base, with 5 bases lying between them. Germline V lookup: CDR1 GTSNPN, CDR2 SVGIG (reference sequence). The DNA for the CDR3 is TGTGCCTGGAGTCGATCGAACACTGAAGCTTTCTTT. As protein: CAWSRSNTEAFF.

This clonotype appeared many times. The chain recombines TRBV6-5 with TRBJ1-2; 8 bases match TRBD1. V gave up 4 bases and J gave up 5 bases; unmatched junction bases: 9. The CDR3 is 15 residues long. CDR1 is MNHEY and CDR2 is SVGAGI in the germline V gene. The CDR3 nucleotides are TGTGCCAGCAGTTCCCCTGGACAGGGCGGGTATGGCTACACCTTC. It translates to CASSSPGQGGYGYTF.

The chain uses TRBV24-1 and TRBJ2-2; D possibly corresponds to TRBD1 (6 bases). The CDR3 length is 17 residues. V was cut by 3 bases and J by 3 bases, with 16 bases left in between. CDR1 is KGHDR, CDR2 SFDVKD, per germline. CDR3 nucleotides: TGTGCCACCAGTGATACCCGGGCCGAGGGGGACACCGGGGAGCTGTTTTTT. Translation gives CATSDTRAEGDTGELFF.

The J gene is TRBJ2-7, the V gene TRBV6-5; D is ambiguous. Germline lookup yields CDR1 MNHEY and CDR2 SVGAGI. This CDR3 spans 15 amino acids. The V end was cut by 2 bases, the J end by 4 bases, with 15 bases between. The CDR3 protein is CASSYGTTFEYEQYF. DNA for the CDR3: TGTGCCAGCAGTTACGGTACAACTTTTGAATACGAGCAGTACTTC.

At least ten counts were recorded for this clonotype. The chain has TRBV7-2 and TRBJ1-1, with 9 bases aligning to TRBD1. This CDR3 region has 15 residues. Germline CDR1 reads SGHTA; CDR2 reads FQGNSA. J lost 4 bases, V lost 1 base, and 4 bases had no gene match. The CDR3 region is CASSLVGQGSTEAFF. The DNA of the CDR3 is TGTGCCAGCAGCTTAGTTGGACAGGGGAGCACTGAAGCTTTCTTT.

This clonotype has a count of ten or more. The chain recombines TRBV28 with TRBJ1-2, with D uncertain. The CDR3 length is 15 residues. The V end was cut by 4 bases, the J end by 4 bases, with 16 bases between. Germline CDR1 and CDR2: MDHEN and SYDVKM. The CDR3 loop reads CASSSHTSSGYGYTF. DNA for the CDR3: TGTGCCAGCAGTTCCCACACTTCCTCGGGCTATGGCTACACCTTC.

V and J are TRBV20-1 and TRBJ2-5; a possible D gene is TRBD2 (7 bases). The CDR3 loop spans 15 amino acids. Germline V gene sequence: CDR1 DFQATT, CDR2 SNEGSKA (reference sequence). The V end lost 3 bases, the J end lost 2 bases, and 16 bases lay between the germline ends. The CDR3 loop is CSARAEGGIQETQYF. The CDR3 DNA reads TGCAGTGCTAGGGCAGAGGGGGGGATTCAAGAGACCCAGTACTTC.

This clonotype came up a few times. Compared with germline, one end of the junction differs, possibly owing to a read error. The CDR3 bases are TGCAGTGCTGCCGGGACCTTCATTGACTACGATCAGTACTTC. Its protein product is CSAAGTFIDYDQYF. This chain links TRBV20-1 with TRBJ2-7; D possibly uses TRBD1 or TRBD2 (5 bases each). The length of the CDR3 is 14 residues. CDR1 is DFQATT, CDR2 SNEGSKA, per germline (reference sequence).

The gene calls are TRBV7-2 and TRBJ1-2, with TRBD1 matching 8 bases. Germline CDR1 SGHTA, CDR2 FQGNSA. After removal of 4 bases from V and 11 bases from J, the junction contained 9 bases not matched to a gene. The CDR3 sequence is 13 residues long. CDR3 nucleotide sequence: TGTGCCAGCAGCTCTGGACAGGGTACTGAATACACCTTC. Translating it yields CASSSGQGTEYTF.

At least ten counts were recorded for this clonotype. The chain recombines TRBV20-1 with TRBJ1-6; a possible D gene is TRBD1 (6 bases). Trimming cost V 0 bases and J 11 bases, with 14 bases left between them. The CDR3 consists of 14 residues. Germline CDR1 DFQATT, CDR2 SNEGSKA (reference sequence). The CDR3: CSARDPQGRTPLHF. The CDR3 DNA reads TGCAGTGCTAGAGATCCCCAGGGGAGAACACCCCTCCACTTT.

The chain couples TRBV15 to TRBJ2-7, with D uncertain. Germline CDR1 reads LNHNV; CDR2 reads YYDKDF (reference sequence). This CDR3 spans 13 amino acids. V was cut by 0 bases and J by 7 bases, with 10 bases left in between. For the CDR3, the DNA is TGTGCCACCAGCAGAGATCCCCAGGTAGAGCAGTACTTC. It specifies CATSRDPQVEQYF.

This clonotype was seen at least ten times. V is TRBV24-1 and J is TRBJ1-1; D perhaps matches TRBD1 (5 bases). Trimming removed 10 bases at V and 4 bases at J, with 9 bases between. The germline gives CDR1 KGHDR, CDR2 SFDVKD. The length of the CDR3 is 11 residues. The DNA of the CDR3 is TGTGCCACAGGGGCCGGCACTGAAGCTTTCTTT. This encodes CATGAGTEAFF.

This clonotype appeared many times. Here the CDR3 DNA reads TGTGCCAGCAGTACTACGCTGGGTCAATACGAGCAGTACTTC. It specifies CASSTTLGQYEQYF. The J gene is TRBJ2-7, the V gene TRBV6-5; D is undetermined. V was shortened by 5 bases and J by 4 bases, with 15 bases between the two germline ends. This CDR3 spans 14 amino acids. Looked up from germline, CDR1 is MNHEY and CDR2 is SVGAGI.

The chain recombines TRBV27 with TRBJ2-5, with 10 bases matching TRBD2. The CDR3 has 15 residues. Germline V gene lookup returns CDR1 MNHEY and CDR2 SMNVEV (reference sequence). With V trimmed by 5 bases and J by 3 bases, 6 bases remained unmatched. The CDR3 coding sequence is TGTGCCAGCAGTGGGCTAGCGGGAGCCGAAGAGACCCAGTACTTC. It translates to CASSGLAGAEETQYF.

The rearrangement joins TRBV28 to TRBJ1-5; TRBD1 aligns across 9 bases. Trimming cost V 6 bases and J 5 bases; bases outside gene matches: 17. The CDR3 covers 18 residues. CDR1 MDHEN and CDR2 SYDVKM come from the germline V gene. The CDR3 nucleotides read TGTGCCAGCAGCCAAAGGGACAGGGCCCGGCGCTACGATCAGCCCCAGCATTTT. Protein sequence: CASSQRDRARRYDQPQHF.

This clonotype was seen repeatedly, ten times or more. The chain carries TRBV7-3 and TRBJ2-2, with D unresolved. Germline CDR1 reads SGHTA; CDR2 reads FQGTGA. V was cut by 1 base and J by 7 bases, with 16 bases left in between. The CDR3 runs to 16 residues. The chain's CDR3 is CASSLRPKVVGGELFF. The CDR3 bases are TGTGCCAGCAGCTTAAGACCCAAGGTGGTTGGCGGGGAGCTGTTTTTT.

This clonotype appeared many times. The chain is built from TRBV6-1 and TRBJ2-5; no clear D gene. There are 14 residues in the CDR3. V lost 10 bases and J lost 2, with 17 bases in between. From germline, CDR1 is MNHNS and CDR2 SASEGT. The CDR3 coding sequence is TGTGCCACACCGTTGGGAATGGGGCAAGAGACCCAGTACTTC. Protein product: CATPLGMGQETQYF.

This clonotype has at least ten counts. CDR3 in DNA: TGTGCCAGCGGGTCAAACCGGGACAGGGCTGACCCCCAGCATTTT. Translated: CASGSNRDRADPQHF. The chain uses TRBV2 and TRBJ1-5, with 9 bases identical to TRBD1. Germline CDR1 and CDR2: SNHLY and FYNNEI. Trimming cost V 8 bases and J 10 bases; bases outside gene matches: 15. The length of the CDR3 is 15 residues. Variable domain in full (rest from reference TRBV2 and TRBJ1-5): EPEVTQTPSHQVTQMGQEVILRCVPISNHLYFYWYRQILGQKVEFLVSFYNNEISEKSEIFDDQFSVERPDGSNFTLKIRSTKLEDSAMYFCASGSNRDRADPQHFGDGTRLSIL.

This clonotype came up many times. The chain employs TRBV2 and TRBJ1-5, with D perhaps TRBD1 (5 bases). This CDR3 is built from 14 residues. Trimming removed 8 bases at V and 1 base at J, with 12 bases between. CDR1 is SNHLY and CDR2 is FYNNEI in the germline V gene. The CDR3 region has the DNA TGTGCCAGCTCGCTAGGACACAGCAATCAGCCCCAGCATTTT. Encoded protein: CASSLGHSNQPQHF.

This clonotype was detected ten times or more. This chain joins TRBV20-1 and TRBJ1-5; 7 bases agree with TRBD1. The trim removed 6 bases at V and 1 base at J, leaving 9 bases unmatched. From germline, CDR1 is DFQATT and CDR2 SNEGSKA (reference sequence). The CDR3 sequence is 15 residues long. This chain's CDR3 is CSAQPVTGSNQPQHF. The CDR3 DNA sequence: TGCAGTGCCCAACCCGTGACAGGGAGCAATCAGCCCCAGCATTTT.

This clonotype was observed many times. V gene TRBV6-1 combines with J gene TRBJ1-2; D is possibly TRBD1 (5 bases). The CDR3 covers 13 residues. Germline CDR1 and CDR2: MNHNS and SASEGT. The V and J ends lost 3 bases and 4 bases respectively, with 9 bases between them. The CDR3 bases are TGTGCCAGCAGTGAGACAGTCGCCTATGGCTACACCTTC. Translated, it gives CASSETVAYGYTF.

This clonotype was seen repeatedly, ten times or more. V usage is TRBV9 and J usage is TRBJ2-5, with 7 bases matching TRBD2. Germline V gene lookup returns CDR1 SGDLS and CDR2 YYNGEE. With 5 bases clipped from V and 3 bases from J, the junction kept 4 bases outside the gene matches. The CDR3 consists of 13 residues. CDR3: CASSKAGEETQYF. DNA of the CDR3: TGTGCCAGCAGTAAGGCGGGAGAAGAGACCCAGTACTTC.

This clonotype was detected a few times. The chain has TRBV5-1 and TRBJ1-2; TRBD1 is a possible D gene (5 bases). Trimming stripped 4 bases from V and 4 bases from J, with 17 bases between. CDR1 is SGHRS and CDR2 is YFSETQ in the germline V gene. The CDR3 spans 15 residues. The CDR3 spells CASSMESRGSYGYTF. CDR3 DNA: TGCGCCAGCAGCATGGAATCCCGGGGCTCCTATGGCTACACCTTC.

This clonotype was seen a few times. V is TRBV30 and J is TRBJ1-2; a possible D gene is TRBD1 (6 bases). This CDR3 has 14 residues. Germline V gene sequence: CDR1 GTSNPN, CDR2 SVGIG (reference sequence). V was trimmed by 5 bases and J by 4 bases, leaving 17 bases between them. The CDR3 region has the DNA TGTGCCTGGGGGACGTGGGGGCCAGTCTATGGCTACACCTTC. Protein sequence: CAWGTWGPVYGYTF. Full variable domain (rest looked up from reference TRBV30 and TRBJ1-2): SQTIHQWPATLVQPVGSPLSLECTVEGTSNPNLYWYRQAAGRGLQLLFYSVGIGQISSEVPQNLSASRPQDRQFILSSKKLLLSDSGFYLCAWGTWGPVYGYTFGSGTRLTVV.

The chain recombines TRBV20-1 with TRBJ1-2, with TRBD1 as a possible D gene (5 bases). This CDR3 is built from 12 residues. V was pared by 5 bases and J by 3 bases, with 10 bases between. Germline V gene sequence: CDR1 DFQATT, CDR2 SNEGSKA (reference sequence). The CDR3 region is CSAETRDYGYTF. In DNA, the CDR3 is TGCAGTGCTGAGACCAGGGACTATGGCTACACCTTC.

This clonotype was found many times. The rearrangement uses TRBV5-5 and TRBJ2-2; D perhaps matches TRBD1 (6 bases). With 5 bases removed from V and 0 bases from J, the gap between germline ends came to 11 bases. Looked up from germline, CDR1 is SGHKS and CDR2 is YYEKEE (reference sequence). The CDR3 totals 15 residues. This chain's CDR3 is CASRPRQANTGELFF. As DNA, the CDR3 is TGTGCCAGCAGACCACGACAGGCGAACACCGGGGAGCTGTTTTTT.

This clonotype was observed at least ten times. The chain carries TRBV15 and TRBJ2-7, with TRBD2 matching 7 bases. Trimming cost V 1 base and J 3 bases; bases outside gene matches: 15. The CDR3 has 18 residues. Germline V CDR1 and CDR2: LNHNV, YYDKDF (reference sequence). The CDR3 protein is CATSRVAGLSGKGYEQYF. CDR3 DNA: TGTGCCACCAGCAGAGTAGCGGGCCTGAGCGGGAAGGGCTACGAGCAGTACTTC.

There are many counts of this clonotype. CDR3 sequence: CASSFEVGTEAFF. The CDR3 nucleotides are TGCGCCAGCAGCTTCGAAGTGGGCACTGAAGCTTTCTTT. This chain joins TRBV5-1 and TRBJ1-1; no firm D call. CDR1 and CDR2 (germline): SGHRS, YFSETQ. Trimming removed 2 bases at V and 4 bases at J, with 9 bases between. This CDR3 is built from 13 residues. The variable domain in full, with the rest retrieved from reference TRBV5-1 and TRBJ1-1, is KAGVTQTPRYLIKTRGQQVTLSCSPISGHRSVSWYQQTPGQGLQFLFEYFSETQRNKGNFPGRFSGRQFSNSRSEMNVSTLELGDSALYLCASSFEVGTEAFFGQGTRLTVV.